This entry is about one T cell receptor beta chain. Its antigen remains unknown. This record comes from a study of CD8+ T cells in alopecia areata. Germline V lookup: CDR1 SGHRS, CDR2 YFSETQ. Losses at the gene ends were 4 bases for V and 2 bases for J; bases not matched to a gene: 4. This CDR3 is built from 14 residues. Study observations and caveats: Between patients, shared TCR sequences were less clear than in mice. This was possibly due in part to HLA diversity in the patient population.

Following extraction, RNA underwent reverse transcription to cDNA, which served as the sequencing template. Only in-frame clones appear in the TCRdb table, and some are missing; sequencing was by immunoSEQ multiplex PCR. The sample records hundreds of thousands of clones, under 70% being singletons. The sequenced sample was CD4+ T cells sorted from blood, obtained at week 0. The chain carries TRBV5-1 and TRBJ2-7; 9 bases fit TRBD1. The receptor comes from a human donor with alopecia areata. The CDR3 here is CASSVRDRAYEQYF. CDR3 nucleotide sequence: TGCGCCAGCAGCGTCAGGGACAGGGCCTACGAGCAGTACTTC.